This T cell receptor beta chain was identified during a study of response to subunit inactivated influenza vaccine. TCRdb fed the RT-PCR reads into MiXCR, producing one record per CDR3 protein. This table has around 300,000 distinct CDR3 sequences, approximately 23% appearing once. The CDR3 spans 14 residues. J was trimmed by 10 bases and V by 0 bases; bases with no gene match: 4. Germline CDR1 and CDR2: SGHRS and YFSETQ. Sequences were derived from PBMCs from blood, sampled about 20 months after vaccination. The rearrangement links TRBV5-1 to TRBJ1-6, with 7 bases identical to TRBD1. The origin of this receptor is a man between 50 and 75 years old who received an inactivated influenza vaccine. CDR3: CASSLGTGRSPLHF. The CDR3, as DNA: TGCGCCAGCAGCTTGGGGACAGGAAGATCACCCCTCCACTTT.